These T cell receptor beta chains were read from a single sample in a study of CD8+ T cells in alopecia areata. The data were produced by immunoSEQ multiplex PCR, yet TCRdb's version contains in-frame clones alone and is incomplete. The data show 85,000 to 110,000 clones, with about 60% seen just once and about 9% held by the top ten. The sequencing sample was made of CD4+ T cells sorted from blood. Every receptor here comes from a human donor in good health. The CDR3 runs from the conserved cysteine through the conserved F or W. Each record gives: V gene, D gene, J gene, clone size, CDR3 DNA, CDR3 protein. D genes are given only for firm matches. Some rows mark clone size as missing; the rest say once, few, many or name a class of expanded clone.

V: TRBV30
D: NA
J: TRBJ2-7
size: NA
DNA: TGTGCCTGGAGACAGGTCGACGAGCAGTACTTC
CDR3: CAWRQVDEQYF

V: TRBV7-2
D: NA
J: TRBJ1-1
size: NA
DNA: TGTGCCAGCAGCTTAGTTTTCGTTGCGAACACTGAAGCTTTCTTT
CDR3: CASSLVFVANTEAFF

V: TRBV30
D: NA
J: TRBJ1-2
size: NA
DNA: TGTGCCTGGAGTGCGAGGTATGGCTACACCTTC
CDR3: CAWSARYGYTF

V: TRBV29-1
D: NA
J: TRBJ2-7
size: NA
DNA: TGCAGCGTTGGGGGTAGACCCCTGGACGAGCAGTACTTC
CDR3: CSVGGRPLDEQYF

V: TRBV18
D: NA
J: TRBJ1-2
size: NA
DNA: TGTGCCAGCTCACCACAGGGCTTGGATGGCTACACCTTC
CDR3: CASSPQGLDGYTF

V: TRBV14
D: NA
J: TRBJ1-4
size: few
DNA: TGTGCCAGCAGCCGGAGTTATAATGAAAAACTGTTTTTT
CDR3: CASSRSYNEKLFF

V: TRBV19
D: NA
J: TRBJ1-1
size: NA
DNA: TGTGCCAGTAGTATTCGACATCAGGGGCCGAACACTGAAGCTTTCTTT
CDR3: CASSIRHQGPNTEAFF

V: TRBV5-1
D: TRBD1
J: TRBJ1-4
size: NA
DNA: TGCGCCAGCAGCCCATCGACAGGGGGTCTGTATGAAAAACTGTTTTTT
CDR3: CASSPSTGGLYEKLFF

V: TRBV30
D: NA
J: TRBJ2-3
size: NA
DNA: TGTGCCTGGAGTGACGGGAGCACAGATACGCAGTATTTT
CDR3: CAWSDGSTDTQYF

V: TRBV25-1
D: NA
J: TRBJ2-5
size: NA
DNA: TGTGCCAGCAGTGATTTCGGAGGGCGGACCCAGTACTTC
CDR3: CASSDFGGRTQYF

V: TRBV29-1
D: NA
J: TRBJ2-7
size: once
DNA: TGCAGCGTTAAGGGACGGCTCTCGACCTACGAGCAGTACTTC
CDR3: CSVKGRLSTYEQYF

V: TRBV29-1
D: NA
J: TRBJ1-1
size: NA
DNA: TGCAGCGTCGGGGGCGTGATGAACACTGAAGCTTTCTTT
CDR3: CSVGGVMNTEAFF

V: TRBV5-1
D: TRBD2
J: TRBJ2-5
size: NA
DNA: TGCGCCAGCACTCCTGCGGGGGATTTGGAGACCCAGTACTTC
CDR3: CASTPAGDLETQYF

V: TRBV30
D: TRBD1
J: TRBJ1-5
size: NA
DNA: TGTGCCTGGAGCCCCGGACAGGGGAGCAATCAGCCCCAGCATTTT
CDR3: CAWSPGQGSNQPQHF

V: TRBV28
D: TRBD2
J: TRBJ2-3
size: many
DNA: TGTGCCAGCAGTTTGGGAGGACTAGCGGGGACCACAGATACGCAGTATTTT
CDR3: CASSLGGLAGTTDTQYF

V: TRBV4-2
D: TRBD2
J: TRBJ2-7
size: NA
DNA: TGTGCCAGCAGCCTTTCCGGGACTAGCGGTCCCTACGAGCAGTACTTC
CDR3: CASSLSGTSGPYEQYF

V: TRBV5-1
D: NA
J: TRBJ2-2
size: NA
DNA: TGCGCCAGCAGCTTGTACGGGACCGGGGAGCTGTTTTTT
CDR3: CASSLYGTGELFF

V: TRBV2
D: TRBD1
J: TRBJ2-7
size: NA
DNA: TGTGCCAGCAGTCGACAGGGGTACGAGCAGTACTTC
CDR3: CASSRQGYEQYF

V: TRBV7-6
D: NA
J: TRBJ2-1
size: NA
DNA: TGTGCCAGCAGCTTAGCGAGAGGGGCGAATGAGCAGTTCTTC
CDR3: CASSLARGANEQFF

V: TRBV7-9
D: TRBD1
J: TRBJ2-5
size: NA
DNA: TGTGCCAGCAGCTACATTAGCCGGACAGGGGCCCAAGAGACCCAGTACTTC
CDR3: CASSYISRTGAQETQYF

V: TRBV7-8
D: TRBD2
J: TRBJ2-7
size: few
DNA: TGTGCCAGCAGCTTAAGCGGGGGCGGTGACTACGAGCAGTACTTC
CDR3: CASSLSGGGDYEQYF

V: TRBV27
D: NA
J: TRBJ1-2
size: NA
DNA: TGTGCCAGCAGTTTCCAGCCGGAGAATAACTATGGCTACACCTTC
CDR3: CASSFQPENNYGYTF

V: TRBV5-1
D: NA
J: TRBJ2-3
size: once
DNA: TGCGCCAGCAGCTTGGTCGGGGGACGTACCGGGGATACGCAGTATTTT
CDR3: CASSLVGGRTGDTQYF

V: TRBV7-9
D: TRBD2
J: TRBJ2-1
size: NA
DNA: TGTGCCAGCAGCTCCGGGACTAGCGGCGCGCTACTGTACAATGAGCAGTTCTTC
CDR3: CASSSGTSGALLYNEQFF

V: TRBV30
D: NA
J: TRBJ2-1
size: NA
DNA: TGTGCCTGGAGTGTACTGGTCAATGAGCAGTTCTTC
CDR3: CAWSVLVNEQFF

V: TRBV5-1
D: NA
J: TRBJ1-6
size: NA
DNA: TGCGCCAGCAGCTTGGGAATTCAAGGGTATAATTCACCCCTCCACTTT
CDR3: CASSLGIQGYNSPLHF

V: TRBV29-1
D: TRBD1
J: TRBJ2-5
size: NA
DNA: TGCAGCGTTCCCAAATGGGACAGTCAAGAGACCCAGTACTTC
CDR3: CSVPKWDSQETQYF

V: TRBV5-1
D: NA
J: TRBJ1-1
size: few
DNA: TGCGCCAGCAGCTTGGTCCGGGGTCGGGGGACTGAAGCTTTCTTT
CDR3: CASSLVRGRGTEAFF

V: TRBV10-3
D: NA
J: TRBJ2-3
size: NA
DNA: TGTGCCATCAGTGAGTCTGTCAGGGCTACAGATACGCAGTATTTT
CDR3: CAISESVRATDTQYF

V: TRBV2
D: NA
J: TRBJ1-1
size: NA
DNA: TGTGCCAGCAGCCGGGACGGTAACACTGAAGCTTTCTTT
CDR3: CASSRDGNTEAFF

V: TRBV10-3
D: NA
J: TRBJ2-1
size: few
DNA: TGTGCCATCAGCCGCACCAATGAGCAGTTCTTC
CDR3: CAISRTNEQFF

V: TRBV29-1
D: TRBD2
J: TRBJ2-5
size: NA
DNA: TGCAGCGTCCATAGCGGGGGCGGCCAAGAGACCCAGTACTTC
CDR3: CSVHSGGGQETQYF

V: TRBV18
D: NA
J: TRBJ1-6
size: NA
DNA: TGTGCCAGCTCCCCCGGGACCCAAGATTCACCCCTCCACTTT
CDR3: CASSPGTQDSPLHF

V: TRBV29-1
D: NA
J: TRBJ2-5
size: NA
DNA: TGCAGCGTTGCTGCACAAGAGACCCAGTACTTC
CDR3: CSVAAQETQYF

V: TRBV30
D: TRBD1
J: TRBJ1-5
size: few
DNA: TGTGCCTGGAGTGCGACAGGGGATGCGGCTCAGCCCCAGCATTTT
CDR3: CAWSATGDAAQPQHF

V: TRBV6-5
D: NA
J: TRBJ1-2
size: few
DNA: TGTGCCAGCATTAAGGGTCCGGACTATGGCTACACCTTC
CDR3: CASIKGPDYGYTF

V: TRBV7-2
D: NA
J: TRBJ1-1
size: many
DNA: TGTGCCAGCAGCTTCGTTGTGGAGGGGACTGAAGCTTTCTTT
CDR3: CASSFVVEGTEAFF

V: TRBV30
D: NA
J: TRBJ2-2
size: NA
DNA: TGTGCCTGGAGTGTCCTAGCGAACACCGGGGAGCTGTTTTTT
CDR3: CAWSVLANTGELFF

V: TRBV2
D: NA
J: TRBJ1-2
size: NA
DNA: TGTGCCAGCAGTGAATTCTCGGGCTATGGCTACACCTTC
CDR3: CASSEFSGYGYTF

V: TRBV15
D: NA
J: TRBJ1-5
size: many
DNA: TGTGCCACCAGCAGAGATACAGCGAGGAGCAATCAGCCCCAGCATTTT
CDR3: CATSRDTARSNQPQHF

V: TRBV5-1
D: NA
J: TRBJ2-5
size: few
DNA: TGCGCCAGCAGCTTGGTTGTTTCGGAGACCCAGTACTTC
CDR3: CASSLVVSETQYF

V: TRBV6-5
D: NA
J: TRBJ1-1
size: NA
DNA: TGTGCCAGCAGTTACTCTACAGTGTTAACTGAAGCTTTCTTT
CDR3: CASSYSTVLTEAFF

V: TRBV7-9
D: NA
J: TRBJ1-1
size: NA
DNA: TGTGCCAGCAGCTTAGGAGATAGGCAGGGGAGAACTGAAGCTTTCTTT
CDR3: CASSLGDRQGRTEAFF

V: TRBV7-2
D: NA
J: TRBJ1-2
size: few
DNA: TGTGCCAGCAGCCACGGAAGGGGAGACTATGGCTACACCTTC
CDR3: CASSHGRGDYGYTF

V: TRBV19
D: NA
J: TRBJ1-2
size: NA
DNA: TGTGCCAGTAGTATTATTGGGCAGGTTGGCTATGGCTACACCTTC
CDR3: CASSIIGQVGYGYTF

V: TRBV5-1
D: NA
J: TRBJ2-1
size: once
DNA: TGCGCCAGCAGCTTGGACAGGAGCTCCTACAATGAGCAGTTCTTC
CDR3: CASSLDRSSYNEQFF

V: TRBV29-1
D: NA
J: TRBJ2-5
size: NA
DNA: TGCAGCGCTAAGGTGGGGTCAGGGGAGACCCAGTACTTC
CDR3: CSAKVGSGETQYF

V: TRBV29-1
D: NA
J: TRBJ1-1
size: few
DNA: TGCAGCGTTGAAGATTCGGGCAGGGCCACTGAAGCTTTCTTT
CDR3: CSVEDSGRATEAFF